The rows below give T cell receptor beta chains drawn from one sample of a study of blood T cell repertoires in COVID-19. Method: immunoSEQ multiplex PCR; TCRdb's copy keeps in-frame clones and lacks some. The sample includes about 280,000 clones, 85% to 95% seen only once; the top ten take around 2.8%. Input material: PBMCs or T cells enriched from blood (not recorded which). The source of these receptors is a man between 40 and 49 years old who had been exposed to COVID-19. The CDR3 runs from the conserved cysteine through the conserved F or W. The D gene is left open where the match is weak. Not all rows give a size; the values are once, few, many and, for expanded clones, a class.

CDR3nt: TGTGCTAGTGGTTTGGACCAGGGATCCGGAAACACCATATATTTT; CDR3aa: CASGLDQGSGNTIYF; d_gene: NA; j_gene: TRBJ1-3; abundance: NA; v_gene: TRBV12-5
CDR3nt: TGCAGTGCTCCGATCGGCAGGGACCAGTACTTC; CDR3aa: CSAPIGRDQYF; d_gene: NA; j_gene: TRBJ2-5; abundance: few; v_gene: TRBV20-1
CDR3nt: TGTGCCAGCAGCCCGCGACTAGCGGGAGAAACAGATACGCAGTATTTT; CDR3aa: CASSPRLAGETDTQYF; d_gene: TRBD2; j_gene: TRBJ2-3; abundance: NA; v_gene: TRBV7-2
CDR3nt: TGTGCCAGCAGACCGGGACTAGCGGGAGGTGGGGAGACCCAGTACTTC; CDR3aa: CASRPGLAGGGETQYF; d_gene: TRBD2; j_gene: TRBJ2-5; abundance: NA; v_gene: TRBV7-9
CDR3nt: TGTGCCAGCAGCTCAAGGACAGCTAACTATGGCTACACCTTC; CDR3aa: CASSSRTANYGYTF; d_gene: NA; j_gene: TRBJ1-2; abundance: NA; v_gene: TRBV9
CDR3nt: TGTGCCAGTGAGGGACAAAACAATCAGCCCCAGCATTTT; CDR3aa: CASEGQNNQPQHF; d_gene: NA; j_gene: TRBJ1-5; abundance: once; v_gene: TRBV28
CDR3nt: TGTGCCAGCAGCGTAGTGGGGGGAGGGACAGATACGCAGTATTTT; CDR3aa: CASSVVGGGTDTQYF; d_gene: TRBD2; j_gene: TRBJ2-3; abundance: NA; v_gene: TRBV9
CDR3nt: TGCGCCAGCAGCTTCACAGGGGGCGCGGGGTATGGCTACACCTTC; CDR3aa: CASSFTGGAGYGYTF; d_gene: TRBD1; j_gene: TRBJ1-2; abundance: NA; v_gene: TRBV5-1
CDR3nt: TGTGCCAGTAGGAGGACTAGCCAAGAGACCCAGTACTTC; CDR3aa: CASRRTSQETQYF; d_gene: TRBD2; j_gene: TRBJ2-5; abundance: NA; v_gene: TRBV19
CDR3nt: TGTGCCAGCAGTCCCGTTGATAGCGGGAGCAACGAGCAGTACTTC; CDR3aa: CASSPVDSGSNEQYF; d_gene: TRBD2; j_gene: TRBJ2-7; abundance: NA; v_gene: TRBV28
CDR3nt: TGTGCCAGCAGCCCAGGTGGGGCCAGTGGCTACACCTTC; CDR3aa: CASSPGGASGYTF; d_gene: NA; j_gene: TRBJ1-2; abundance: once; v_gene: TRBV12-3/TRBV12-4
CDR3nt: TGTGCCAGCAGTTTAGTTTCTTACGAGCAGTACTTC; CDR3aa: CASSLVSYEQYF; d_gene: NA; j_gene: TRBJ2-7; abundance: few; v_gene: TRBV28
CDR3nt: TGTGCCAGCAGTCTCCTCTCTGGAAACACCATATATTTT; CDR3aa: CASSLLSGNTIYF; d_gene: NA; j_gene: TRBJ1-3; abundance: NA; v_gene: TRBV28
CDR3nt: TGTGCCAGCAGCGTGGGACTTCACACAGATACGCAGTATTTT; CDR3aa: CASSVGLHTDTQYF; d_gene: NA; j_gene: TRBJ2-3; abundance: NA; v_gene: TRBV7-3
CDR3nt: TGTGCCAGCAGCTTGGGAGGACAGGGCATCTACAATGAGCAGTTCTTC; CDR3aa: CASSLGGQGIYNEQFF; d_gene: TRBD1; j_gene: TRBJ2-1; abundance: NA; v_gene: TRBV5-6
CDR3nt: TGTGCCAGCAGTGAGACGGCGGTGGAGCCCTCCTACAATGAGCAGTTCTTC; CDR3aa: CASSETAVEPSYNEQFF; d_gene: NA; j_gene: TRBJ2-1; abundance: once; v_gene: TRBV2
CDR3nt: TGTGCCAGCAGCACCGGCCCGGGACTAAGCCAATCCGGGGAGCTGTTTTTT; CDR3aa: CASSTGPGLSQSGELFF; d_gene: TRBD2; j_gene: TRBJ2-2; abundance: once; v_gene: TRBV3-1/TRBV3-2
CDR3nt: TGTGCCACCAGAAGAGGGTCGGGAGAGGCGGAGACCCAGTACTTC; CDR3aa: CATRRGSGEAETQYF; d_gene: NA; j_gene: TRBJ2-5; abundance: NA; v_gene: TRBV15
CDR3nt: TGTGCCACCAGTGATTGGATGAGGCGTTCTAGCACAGATACGCAGTATTTT; CDR3aa: CATSDWMRRSSTDTQYF; d_gene: NA; j_gene: TRBJ2-3; abundance: NA; v_gene: TRBV24-1
CDR3nt: TGTGCCAGCAGCTCTCGGACTAGTAGTACCGGGGAGCTGTTTTTT; CDR3aa: CASSSRTSSTGELFF; d_gene: TRBD2; j_gene: TRBJ2-2; abundance: NA; v_gene: TRBV13
CDR3nt: TGCGCCAGCAGCCAGGGACAGGGAGGGAACACTGAAGCTTTCTTT; CDR3aa: CASSQGQGGNTEAFF; d_gene: TRBD1; j_gene: TRBJ1-1; abundance: NA; v_gene: TRBV4-3
CDR3nt: TGTGCCAGCAGCGATTCCGACAGGATGAACACTGAAGCTTTCTTT; CDR3aa: CASSDSDRMNTEAFF; d_gene: NA; j_gene: TRBJ1-1; abundance: NA; v_gene: TRBV9
CDR3nt: TGCGCCAGCAGCGGGAGTACTGAAGCTTTCTTT; CDR3aa: CASSGSTEAFF; d_gene: NA; j_gene: TRBJ1-1; abundance: NA; v_gene: TRBV5-1
CDR3nt: TGTGCCAGCAGCCAAGATCCAGGGGCGAACACCGGGGAGCTGTTTTTT; CDR3aa: CASSQDPGANTGELFF; d_gene: NA; j_gene: TRBJ2-2; abundance: NA; v_gene: TRBV3-1/TRBV3-2
CDR3nt: TGTGCCACCAGTGATCACCGGGAAGCCTACGAGCAGTACTTC; CDR3aa: CATSDHREAYEQYF; d_gene: NA; j_gene: TRBJ2-7; abundance: NA; v_gene: TRBV24-1
CDR3nt: TGTGCCAGCAGTGGGGCGGGAGACCACGAGCAGTACTTC; CDR3aa: CASSGAGDHEQYF; d_gene: TRBD2; j_gene: TRBJ2-7; abundance: NA; v_gene: TRBV2
CDR3nt: TGTGCCAGCAGTAACCCCTTTAGCTCTGGAAACACCATATATTTT; CDR3aa: CASSNPFSSGNTIYF; d_gene: NA; j_gene: TRBJ1-3; abundance: once; v_gene: TRBV6-5
CDR3nt: TGTGCCAGCAGTTCCACCCCAGATCTAGCGGGAGTAACCTACAATGAGCAGTTCTTC; CDR3aa: CASSSTPDLAGVTYNEQFF; d_gene: TRBD2; j_gene: TRBJ2-1; abundance: NA; v_gene: TRBV27
CDR3nt: TGTGCCAGCACCGAGACAGGTAGGAACACTGAAGCTTTCTTT; CDR3aa: CASTETGRNTEAFF; d_gene: NA; j_gene: TRBJ1-1; abundance: NA; v_gene: TRBV6-5